This TCR beta chain was captured in a study of cytomegalovirus exposure and HLA in healthy donors (dated by TCRdb to between 2016 and 2019). Regarding the complete study: The 550 to 750 repertoires of the first cohort and the approximately 110 validation repertoires were produced on the same platform, according to a later analysis. The study aimed to test whether signatures of past pathogen exposure could be identified by cataloging public T cell receptors. A separate validation cohort of more than 100 different subjects was used in addition to the 666-subject first cohort. The study combined high-throughput TCR immunosequencing, statistical association of individual TCRs with disease status, and machine learning to predict cytomegalovirus infection status. Study-wide findings and limitations: All 120 or so repertoires were used to score co-occurrence in the validation cohort in a later analysis, because that analysis had no HLA typing for the cohort. In vitro tests confirmed that a few of the cytomegalovirus-associated TCR beta chains recognize cytomegalovirus antigens. The classifier was reported to diagnose cytomegalovirus status with high specificity and sensitivity in both the original cohort and the validation cohort. While some public TCRs were present in many individuals, most TCR sequences turned up only very rarely across donors. In the study, around 150 TCR beta chains were listed as associated with cytomegalovirus. A later analysis found that TCRs clustered in the first cohort also tended to co-occur in the 120 validation repertoires, with just under 95% of cluster scores above 0. It was suggested by the authors that the approach could potentially be generalized to other disease states and immunological phenotypes.

Separate from the roughly 650-subject first cohort, the validation cohort of about 110 subjects was the group to which the donors belonged. Remarks on this clone: The antigen it recognizes is unknown. The sample holds no much larger clone one base away, and base qualities are not on file.

The library was produced with the immunoSEQ multiplex PCR assay. The paper's processing steps were these. A statistical classification framework was built for diagnosing cytomegalovirus status from the catalog of TCR beta chain sequences. As stored in TCRdb, this immuneACCESS dataset retains in-frame rearrangements with V and J assigned. A fraction of the clones does not appear; measured against another copy, unresolved V genes explain less than half of the discrepancy, and the remainder lacks a known reason. V, J and clone size derive from that table, while D and trimming were established from the DNA sequence. The table for this sample lists about 98,000 clones; approximately 88% of them were counted only once. The ten largest make up roughly 4% of the sample. Unmatched junction bases come to 9, with V trimmed by 4 bases and J by 7 bases. Including the terminal cysteine and phenylalanine, the CDR3 comprises 15 residues. Only the CDR3 part of the read is kept: 45 bases, read in frame from the first base. Looking up the germline V gene yields CDR1 MDHEN and CDR2 SYDVKM.

Sequenced input: PBMCs. The chain is assembled from TRBV28 and TRBJ2-5; 10 central nucleotides agree with TRBD2. This TCR derives from a woman aged 25 to 39 in good health and CMV-seronegative. The CDR3 protein: CASSSPGLAHGTQYF. The nucleotide sequence reads as follows: TGTGCCAGCAGTTCTCCGGGACTAGCGCACGGGACCCAGTACTTC.